This entry lists 30 T cell receptor beta chains sequenced from one sample in a study of a mutant IDH1 vaccine in newly diagnosed glioma. No antigens are known for them. Sequenced by immunoSEQ multiplex PCR; TCRdb stores in-frame clones only, minus some. Among about 53,000 clones listed, about 81% were seen once. As for time point: week 23, last vaccination. Mutant IDH1 20-mer peptide, at 300 ug, made up each vaccine dose, with topical imiquimod. The sequenced sample was PBMCs, obtained from a glioma patient whose treatment included an IDH1 peptide vaccine. The receptors were gathered from a woman between 40 and 55 years old with glioma. Some clones in this sample may be carry-over from other donors' samples.

The sample holds one count of this clone. The V gene is TRBV5-1, the J gene TRBJ2-1; TRBD2 matches at 9 bases. The CDR3 has 16 amino acids. V dropped 0 bases and J dropped 4; count of bases not matched to a gene: 5. Germline V gene sequence: CDR1 SGHRS, CDR2 YFSETQ. The CDR3 here is CASSLEGLAGYNEQFF. The CDR3 DNA is TGCGCCAGCAGCTTGGAGGGACTAGCTGGATACAATGAGCAGTTCTTC.

The chain joins TRBV29-1 to TRBJ1-2, with 7 bases identical to TRBD1. The J segment lost 4 bases and the V segment lost 2 bases, leaving 10 bases of the junction unmatched. The CDR3 extends over 15 amino acids. From germline, CDR1 is SQVTM and CDR2 ANQGSEA. DNA of the CDR3: TGCAGCGTTGAAACCCAATACAGGGGCCTCTATGGCTACACCTTC. This codes for CSVETQYRGLYGYTF. The full variable domain, with the rest looked up from reference TRBV29-1 and TRBJ1-2, is SAVISQKPSRDICQRGTSLTIQCQVDSQVTMMFWYRQQPGQSLTLIATANQGSEATYESGFVIDKFPISRPNLTFSTLTVSNMSPEDSSIYLCSVETQYRGLYGYTFGSGTRLTVV.

There are a few counts of this clone. This rearrangement joins TRBV2 to TRBJ2-1, with D uncertain. This CDR3 comprises 14 residues. From germline, CDR1 is SNHLY and CDR2 FYNNEI. Deletions cut 4 bases from V and 3 bases from J, with 10 bases between. The CDR3 DNA reads TGTGCCAGCAGTGTCAGGAATGGCTACAATGAGCAGTTCTTC. Its translation: CASSVRNGYNEQFF.

V usage is TRBV12-5 and J usage is TRBJ2-1; D is undetermined. V lost 5 bases and J 8 bases, leaving 13 bases between the germline ends. The CDR3 extends over 13 amino acids. Germline V gene lookup returns CDR1 LGHNT and CDR2 FRNRAP. The CDR3 bases are TGTGCTAGTGGTCCAACAGATTTGCATGAGCAGTTCTTC. This translates into CASGPTDLHEQFF.

J is TRBJ1-2 and V is TRBV6-5, with a weak D call TRBD1 (6 bases). The V gene's germline CDR1 is MNHEY and CDR2 SVGAGI. V lost 8 bases and J lost 8, with 21 bases in between. The CDR3 has 14 amino acids. The CDR3 sequence is CASSGGGQALGYTF. CDR3 nucleotides: TGTGCCAGCTCCGGGGGCGGGCAGGCTCTCGGCTACACCTTC.

The chain carries TRBV2 and TRBJ2-1; D unclear. Trimming left V 10 bases short and J 8 bases short, with 15 bases between. This CDR3 has 12 amino acids. Per the germline V gene, CDR1 is SNHLY and CDR2 is FYNNEI. The CDR3 nucleotides read TGTGCCACCCAAAGGTCGTGGGATGAGCAGTTCTTC. As protein: CATQRSWDEQFF.

This chain joins TRBV7-8 and TRBJ1-2; possibly TRBD1 for D (5 bases). Germline CDR1 and CDR2: SGHVS and FQNEAQ. The V and J ends lost 5 bases and 0 bases respectively, with 13 bases between them. This CDR3 comprises 15 residues. The CDR3: CASSPGREANYGYTF. Here the CDR3 DNA reads TGTGCCAGCAGCCCGGGACGTGAAGCTAACTATGGCTACACCTTC.

The chain carries TRBV7-9 and TRBJ1-1, with a weak D call TRBD1 (6 bases). Germline-derived CDR1 and CDR2 are SEHNR and FQNEAQ (reference sequence). The CDR3 is 13 residues long. The germline V and J ends were trimmed by 8 bases and 5 bases, with 15 bases remaining between them. The CDR3 loop is CASSGHPRTEAFF. The CDR3 nucleotides read TGTGCCAGCTCGGGACACCCGAGGACTGAAGCTTTCTTT.

CDR3 in amino acids: CSVEEPRGSTDTQYF. The CDR3, as DNA: TGCAGCGTTGAAGAACCAAGGGGTAGCACAGATACGCAGTATTTT. The V gene is TRBV29-1, the J gene TRBJ2-3; a weak D match, TRBD1 (5 bases). The CDR3 spans 15 residues. Looked up from germline, CDR1 is SQVTM and CDR2 is ANQGSEA. Trimming took off 0 bases at V and 0 bases at J, with 10 bases between the two ends.

A few counts support this clone. This sequence joins TRBV5-1 and TRBJ2-4; 9 bases are shared with TRBD1. This CDR3 region has 14 residues. The ends lost 4 bases at V and 10 bases at J; junction bases unmatched: 9. Germline CDR1 is SGHRS and CDR2 is YFSETQ. CDR3 DNA: TGCGCCAGCAGCCCTGGACAGGGGACGGGTATTCAGTACTTC. It specifies CASSPGQGTGIQYF.

V is TRBV13 and J is TRBJ1-1; tentatively, D is TRBD1 (6 bases). CDR1 and CDR2 from the germline V gene are PRHDT and FYEKMQ (reference sequence). The germline V and J ends were trimmed by 5 bases and 1 base, with 14 bases remaining between them. The CDR3 loop spans 15 amino acids. The CDR3 spells CASSVRDKGNTEAFF. CDR3 nucleotides: TGTGCCAGCAGCGTACGGGACAAGGGGAACACTGAAGCTTTCTTT. The variable domain in full, with the rest retrieved from reference TRBV13 and TRBJ1-1, is AAGVIQSPRHLIKEKRETATLKCYPIPRHDTVYWYQQGPGQDPQFLISFYEKMQSDKGSIPDRFSAQQFSDYHSELNMSSLELGDSALYFCASSVRDKGNTEAFFGQGTRLTVV.

The CDR3: CASSYYTSSYEQYF. CDR3 coding DNA: TGTGCCAGCAGTTACTATACCAGCTCCTACGAGCAGTACTTC. V usage is TRBV6-5 and J usage is TRBJ2-7; D gene ambiguous. Trimming took off 1 base at V and 0 bases at J, with 7 bases between the two ends. Per the germline V gene, CDR1 is MNHEY and CDR2 is SVGAGI. This CDR3 is 14 amino acids long.

This chain connects TRBV11-2 to TRBJ2-7; D unresolved. V dropped 0 bases and J dropped 3 bases, with 6 bases sitting between them. The CDR3 has 13 residues. Per germline, CDR1 SGHAT and CDR2 FQNNGV. CDR3 nucleotides: TGTGCCAGCAGCTTAGAACCTCTCTACGAGCAGTACTTC. This encodes CASSLEPLYEQYF.

The chain employs TRBV11-2 and TRBJ2-7; D unresolved. CDR1 SGHAT and CDR2 FQNNGV come from the germline V gene. The CDR3 has 13 amino acids. V gave up 5 bases and J gave up 1 base, with 9 bases separating them. The CDR3 DNA reads TGTGCCAGCAGCCGGGCCTCTTCCTACGAGCAGTACTTC. Encoded protein: CASSRASSYEQYF.

This chain uses TRBV15 with TRBJ1-5, with no clear D. V dropped 3 bases and J dropped 2 bases, with 11 bases sitting between them. This CDR3 has 15 residues. Looked up from germline, CDR1 is LNHNV and CDR2 is YYDKDF (reference sequence). DNA for the CDR3: TGTGCCACCAGCAGCCCGGTCCGGGGCAATCAGCCCCAGCATTTT. This sequence encodes CATSSPVRGNQPQHF.

This chain links TRBV7-8 with TRBJ1-4; D ambiguous. Trimming took off 3 bases at V and 0 bases at J, with 8 bases between the two ends. CDR1 and CDR2 (germline): SGHVS, FQNEAQ. CDR3 size: 15 residues. CDR3: CASSFAGSTNEKLFF. The CDR3 bases are TGTGCCAGCAGCTTCGCAGGATCAACTAATGAAAAACTGTTTTTT.

This clone has only one observation. The rearrangement uses TRBV5-1 and TRBJ1-1; TRBD1 might be the D (5 bases). Germline assignment: CDR1 SGHRS and CDR2 YFSETQ. This CDR3 is built from 16 residues. The ends were cut back, 0 bases at V and 1 base at J, with 13 bases in the middle. The CDR3 DNA is TGCGCCAGCAGCTTGGCTTCCTCCGGGACGAACACTGAAGCTTTCTTT. It encodes CASSLASSGTNTEAFF.

This chain links TRBV5-1 with TRBJ2-2; maybe TRBD2 (6 bases). This CDR3 has 16 amino acids. Germline V gene lookup returns CDR1 SGHRS and CDR2 YFSETQ. Between the trimmed V and J ends, which lost 4 bases and 5 bases, there was a span of 18 bases. DNA of the CDR3: TGCGCCAGCAGCCCCGGGACTCAGGGTTGGACCGGGGAGCTGTTTTTT. It encodes CASSPGTQGWTGELFF.

This clone appeared once. The chain links TRBV6-6 to TRBJ2-2; D perhaps matches TRBD2 (6 bases). This CDR3 comprises 13 residues. Per germline, CDR1 MNHNY and CDR2 SVGAGI (reference sequence). V was cut by 8 bases and J by 0 bases, with 7 bases left in between. CDR3 loop: CASGTSNTGELFF. The CDR3 DNA sequence: TGTGCCAGCGGGACTTCGAACACCGGGGAGCTGTTTTTT.

The V call is TRBV9, the J call TRBJ2-1; TRBD2 aligns across 7 bases. The CDR3 length is 16 residues. Germline assignment: CDR1 SGDLS and CDR2 YYNGEE. The junction had 9 bases not matched to a gene; V was cut back by 4 bases and J by 2 bases. The CDR3 DNA reads as TGTGCCAGCAGCCCCGCTGGACTAGTCCCCTACAATGAGCAGTTCTTC. This translates into CASSPAGLVPYNEQFF.

Remarks on this clone: The sample holds other DNA sequences that translate to the same CDR3. The chain combines TRBV5-1 with TRBJ2-6; D perhaps matches TRBD1 (6 bases). The germline CDR1 and CDR2 sequences are SGHRS and YFSETQ. The ends were cut back, 0 bases at V and 0 bases at J, with 13 bases in the middle. CDR3 length: 18 amino acids. The CDR3 DNA follows: TGCGCCAGCAGCTTGGTTACAGGGCCGAGCTCTGGGGCCAACGTCCTGACTTTC. Its translation: CASSLVTGPSSGANVLTF.

The V and J genes are TRBV5-6 and TRBJ2-2, with no clear D. CDR1 SGHDT and CDR2 YYEEEE come from the germline V gene. The V and J ends lost 4 bases and 5 bases respectively, with 6 bases between them. This CDR3 has 12 amino acids. CDR3: CASSTSTGELFF. The CDR3 nucleotides read TGTGCCAGCAGCACTTCGACCGGGGAGCTGTTTTTT.

The chain couples TRBV19 to TRBJ2-7; 12 nucleotides agree with TRBD2. The CDR3 covers 15 residues. Germline assignment: CDR1 LNHDA and CDR2 SQIVND (reference sequence). V dropped 4 bases and J dropped 0; count of bases not matched to a gene: 1. CDR3 region: CASSRLAGDSYEQYF. CDR3 sequence (DNA): TGTGCCAGTAGTAGACTAGCGGGGGACTCCTACGAGCAGTACTTC.

This chain joins TRBV7-6 and TRBJ2-3, with D perhaps assigned TRBD1 or TRBD2 (6 bases each). CDR1 and CDR2 from the germline V gene are SGHVS and FNYEAQ. There are 15 residues in the CDR3. Trimming stripped 3 bases from V and 2 bases from J, with 12 bases between. CDR3 in DNA: TGTGCCAGCAGCTTCACGGGGGCCCTCACAGATACGCAGTATTTT. This codes for CASSFTGALTDTQYF.

The chain has TRBV12-5 and TRBJ1-6; 8 bases match TRBD1. Germline CDR1 LGHNT, CDR2 FRNRAP. With V trimmed by 1 base and J by 6 bases, 8 bases remained unmatched. This CDR3 has 17 residues. CDR3 sequence: CASGLGSQGVRNSPLHF. The CDR3 DNA is TGTGCTAGTGGTTTGGGGTCACAGGGGGTTCGTAATTCACCCCTCCACTTT.

The chain carries TRBV18 and TRBJ2-3; tentatively, D is TRBD1 (9 bases). The V gene's germline CDR1 is KGHSH and CDR2 LQKENI. The CDR3 contains 16 residues. Trimming removed 1 base from V and 5 bases from J, with 16 bases in between. The DNA of the CDR3 is TGTGCCAGCTCACCACAGGCGGGGGGACAGGGAGATACGCAGTATTTT. Protein: CASSPQAGGQGDTQYF.

V gene TRBV18 combines with J gene TRBJ2-7, with TRBD1 matching 9 bases. The length of the CDR3 is 14 residues. The V gene's germline CDR1 is KGHSH and CDR2 LQKENI. With V trimmed by 3 bases and J by 4 bases, 4 bases remained unmatched. The CDR3 here is CASSPGTGPYEQYF. CDR3 in DNA: TGTGCCAGCTCACCCGGGACAGGGCCTTACGAGCAGTACTTC.

The J gene is TRBJ1-1, the V gene TRBV18, with TRBD1 matching over 8 bases. Germline CDR1 KGHSH, CDR2 LQKENI. The J segment lost 0 bases and the V segment lost 6 bases, leaving 3 bases of the junction unmatched. CDR3 length: 14 amino acids. CDR3 loop: CASSDRGLNTEAFF. The CDR3 coding sequence is TGTGCCAGCTCCGACAGGGGCCTGAACACTGAAGCTTTCTTT.

This chain joins TRBV4-1 and TRBJ1-1; the match to TRBD1 covers 7 bases. CDR3 length: 14 residues. The germline V gene encodes CDR1 MGHRA and CDR2 YSYEKL. V lost 2 bases to trimming and J lost 7 bases; unmatched junction nucleotides: 7. CDR3 loop: CASSQNRGFFEAFF. Written as DNA, the CDR3 is TGCGCCAGCAGCCAAAACAGGGGATTTTTTGAAGCTTTCTTT.

The V and J genes are TRBV2 and TRBJ2-1, with unresolved D. Trimming took off 8 bases at V and 10 bases at J, with 9 bases between the two ends. Germline V lookup: CDR1 SNHLY, CDR2 FYNNEI. The CDR3 contains 10 residues. The CDR3 DNA sequence: TGTGCCAGCGGACGACAAGAGCAGTTCTTC. Protein: CASGRQEQFF.